This TCR beta chain was identified during a study of long-term antiretroviral therapy in people with HIV. Sequencing relied on immunoSEQ assay v3.0, run at survey level. Profiled with immunoSEQ multiplex PCR; TCRdb holds only in-frame clones, not every one. The sample includes about 21,000 clones, approximately 90% of them seen just once. The clonotype was recovered from a woman aged 25 to 39 with HIV. The sample in question was unsorted PBMCs, obtained about 4.1 years before starting antiretroviral therapy.

This CDR3 reads CASSKNRSPGLAGSRSYEQYF. For the CDR3, the DNA is TGTGCCAGCAGCAAAAACCGGTCCCCGGGACTAGCGGGGAGCCGCTCCTACGAGCAGTACTTC. The V and J genes are TRBV21-1 and TRBJ2-7; the table assigns TRBD2, which was not confirmed against the DNA. TRBV21-1 is labeled a pseudogene. The CDR3 extends over 21 amino acids.